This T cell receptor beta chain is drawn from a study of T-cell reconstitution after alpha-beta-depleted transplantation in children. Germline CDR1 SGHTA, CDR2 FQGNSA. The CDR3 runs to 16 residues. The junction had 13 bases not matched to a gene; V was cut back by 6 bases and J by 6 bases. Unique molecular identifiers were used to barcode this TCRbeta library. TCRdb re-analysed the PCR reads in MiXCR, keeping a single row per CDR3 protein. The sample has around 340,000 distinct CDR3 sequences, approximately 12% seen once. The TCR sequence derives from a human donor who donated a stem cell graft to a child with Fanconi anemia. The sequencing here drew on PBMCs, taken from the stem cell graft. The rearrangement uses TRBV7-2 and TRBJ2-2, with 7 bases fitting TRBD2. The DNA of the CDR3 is TGTGCCAGCAGTCGCGACCACGGGAGGTTATCCGGGGAGCTGTTTTTT. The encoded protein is CASSRDHGRLSGELFF.